This T cell receptor (beta chain) was identified during a study of blood T cell repertoires in COVID-19. Here immunoSEQ multiplex PCR was the method, and the copy in TCRdb shows in-frame clones only, minus some. The sample has around 40,000 clones; around 89% are singletons. Germline CDR1 reads LNHNV; CDR2 reads YYDKDF (reference sequence). V was cut by 3 bases and J by 2 bases, with 11 bases left in between. The CDR3 length is 15 residues. V gene TRBV15 combines with J gene TRBJ2-1, with D perhaps matching TRBD2 (6 bases). This receptor was taken from a human donor in a cohort sampled during active COVID-19. Sequenced material: peripheral blood. The CDR3 nucleotides read TGTGCCACCAGCAGGCGGGGTTTAACCTACAATGAGCAGTTCTTC. It translates to CATSRRGLTYNEQFF.